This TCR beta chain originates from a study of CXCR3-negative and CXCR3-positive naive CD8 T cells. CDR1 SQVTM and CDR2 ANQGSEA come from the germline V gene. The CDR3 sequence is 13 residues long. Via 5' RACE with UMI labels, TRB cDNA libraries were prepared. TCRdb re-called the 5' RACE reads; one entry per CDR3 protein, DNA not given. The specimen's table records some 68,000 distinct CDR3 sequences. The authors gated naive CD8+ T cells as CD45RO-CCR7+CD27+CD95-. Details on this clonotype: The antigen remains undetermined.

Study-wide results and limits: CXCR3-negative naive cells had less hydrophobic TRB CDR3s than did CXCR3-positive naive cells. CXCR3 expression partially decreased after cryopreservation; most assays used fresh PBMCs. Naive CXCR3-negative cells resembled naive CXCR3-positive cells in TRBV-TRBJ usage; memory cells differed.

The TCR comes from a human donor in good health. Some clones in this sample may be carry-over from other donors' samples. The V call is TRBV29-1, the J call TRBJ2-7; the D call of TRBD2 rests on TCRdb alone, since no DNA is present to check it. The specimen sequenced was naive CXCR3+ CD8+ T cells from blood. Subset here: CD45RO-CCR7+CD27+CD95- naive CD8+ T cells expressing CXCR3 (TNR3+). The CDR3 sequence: CSVNGLEGYEQYF.